This T cell receptor (beta chain) was sequenced in a study of T cell responses to AZD1222 COVID-19 vaccine. Notes on the study in general: It should be noted that donors were predominantly white British and more often female, and clonal diversity was possibly underestimated. The breadth and depth of Spike-specific TCRs increased once two AZD1222 doses had been given.

V was shortened by 0 bases and J by 4 bases, with 15 bases between the two germline ends. This CDR3 has 16 residues. Germline V CDR1 and CDR2: ENHRY, SYGVKD. The data were produced by immunoSEQ multiplex PCR, yet TCRdb's version contains in-frame clones alone and is incomplete. In the table there are 150,000 or so clones, roughly 89% of which are singletons. A remark on this clone: Its antigen remains unidentified.

The sequence came from an adult in good health. The J gene is TRBJ1-2, the V gene TRBV10-3; D is possibly TRBD1 (5 bases). Sequenced here: peripheral blood, sampled on day 0 of AZD1222 vaccination. For the CDR3, the DNA is TGTGCCATCAGTGAGTCGAAACGTGGAGGGGCCTATGGCTACACCTTC. It yields the protein CAISESKRGGAYGYTF.